These 27 T cell receptor beta chains were sequenced from one sample in a study of blood T cell repertoires in COVID-19. Method: immunoSEQ multiplex PCR; TCRdb's copy keeps in-frame clones and lacks some. This sample yields over 150,000 clones, of which roughly 87% are seen a single time; roughly 7% belongs to the top ten. What was sequenced was PBMCs or T cells enriched from blood (not recorded which). The receptors derive from a woman aged 50 to 60 who had recovered from COVID-19.

The chain has TRBV6-5 and TRBJ1-2, with 10 bases fitting TRBD1. The V segment lost 6 bases and the J segment 4 bases; nucleotides outside the gene matches: 5. Germline CDR1 reads MNHEY; CDR2 reads SVGAGI. The CDR3 loop spans 14 amino acids. For the CDR3, the DNA is TGTGCCAGCAGAACGGGACAGGGGACCTATGGCTACACCTTC. As protein: CASRTGQGTYGYTF.

The J gene is TRBJ1-2, the V gene TRBV18; D is undetermined. Trimming took 0 bases from V and 0 from J, leaving 11 bases between them. The CDR3 consists of 16 residues. In germline, CDR1 is KGHSH, CDR2 LQKENI. Here the CDR3 reads CASSPPGSRANYGYTF. The DNA of the CDR3 is TGTGCCAGCTCACCACCGGGCAGCCGAGCTAACTATGGCTACACCTTC.

Points on this clone: This sample also contains other DNA sequences that code for the same CDR3. CDR3 sequence: CASSLGEDQPQHF. The DNA for the CDR3 is TGTGCCAGCAGTTTAGGGGAGGATCAGCCCCAGCATTTT. The V and J genes are TRBV28 and TRBJ1-5, with D unresolved. The V end was cut by 2 bases, the J end by 5 bases, with 7 bases between. This CDR3 is 13 amino acids long. In germline, CDR1 is MDHEN, CDR2 SYDVKM. Supplemented by reference TRBV28 and TRBJ1-5, the full variable domain reads DVKVTQSSRYLVKRTGEKVFLECVQDMDHENMFWYRQDPGLGLRLIYFSYDVKMKEKGDIPEGYSVSREKKERFSLILESASTNQTSMYLCASSLGEDQPQHFGDGTRLSIL.

The V call is TRBV5-1, the J call TRBJ2-1, with 12 nucleotides matching TRBD2. V was pared by 4 bases and J by 8 bases, with 16 bases of the junction left unmatched. The length of the CDR3 is 18 residues. The germline gives CDR1 SGHRS, CDR2 YFSETQ. CDR3 DNA sequence: TGCGCCAGCAGCCTCGAGACCCTGACTAGCGGGAGTTTCTATGAGCAGTTCTTC. It is translated as CASSLETLTSGSFYEQFF.

The CDR3 sequence: CASSFYREGDGYTF. The CDR3 region has the DNA TGTGCCAGCAGCTTTTACAGGGAGGGTGATGGCTACACCTTC. The chain carries TRBV7-2 and TRBJ1-2; the D gene is possibly TRBD1 (6 bases). Germline V gene data show CDR1 as SGHTA and CDR2 as FQGNSA. The ends were cut back, 3 bases at V and 6 bases at J, with 14 bases in the middle. The CDR3 is 14 residues long.

This chain uses TRBV28 with TRBJ2-1, with D possibly matching TRBD1 (6 bases). CDR1 and CDR2 (germline): MDHEN, SYDVKM. Trimming pared 6 bases from V and 4 bases from J, leaving 19 bases between. This CDR3 has 16 amino acids. The CDR3 coding sequence is TGTGCCAGCAGGCCGCCACAGGGCCACCAATACAATGAGCAGTTCTTC. As protein: CASRPPQGHQYNEQFF.

The J gene is TRBJ2-7, the V gene TRBV5-1, with 7 bases identical to TRBD1. The CDR3 runs 12 residues. Germline CDR1 reads SGHRS; CDR2 reads YFSETQ. Trimming at V came to 5 bases and at J to 3 bases, leaving 2 bases not matched to a gene. In DNA, the CDR3 is TGCGCCAGCAGGACAGGGAGCTACGAGCAGTACTTC. Translated: CASRTGSYEQYF.

This clone was found a few times. V and J are TRBV2 and TRBJ1-1, with D perhaps TRBD1 (5 bases). The V end lost 5 bases, the J end lost 7 bases, and 8 bases lay between the germline ends. Germline CDR1 and CDR2: SNHLY and FYNNEI. The CDR3 length is 11 residues. In DNA form, the CDR3 reads TGTGCCAGCAGTAAGACAGATGAAGCTTTCTTT. Its protein product is CASSKTDEAFF.

The rearrangement links TRBV19 to TRBJ2-3; 9 nucleotides line up with TRBD2. The V gene end was trimmed by 0 bases and the J gene end by 2 bases; junction bases not matched to a gene: 6. From germline, CDR1 is LNHDA and CDR2 SQIVND (reference sequence). The CDR3 is 17 residues long. The CDR3 coding sequence is TGTGCCAGTAGTATAGATCTCGGACTAGCGCTCACAGATACGCAGTATTTT. It yields the protein CASSIDLGLALTDTQYF.

The chain combines TRBV6-6 with TRBJ1-5; D unclear. Trimming pared 6 bases from V and 1 base from J, leaving 16 bases between. CDR1 MNHNY and CDR2 SVGAGI come from the germline V gene (reference sequence). The CDR3 has 16 residues. The CDR3 DNA reads TGTGCCAGCAGAACATCCTCCACCCCAAGCAATCAGCCCCAGCATTTT. It translates to CASRTSSTPSNQPQHF.

This chain links TRBV11-3 with TRBJ1-4, with D possibly matching TRBD1 (6 bases). Trimming removed 3 bases from V and 4 bases from J, with 12 bases in between. CDR3 length: 15 amino acids. Germline V gene lookup returns CDR1 SGHNT and CDR2 YENEEA. CDR3 amino acids: CASSFRGGLNEKLFF. The CDR3 bases are TGTGCCAGCAGCTTTCGGGGGGGCCTTAATGAAAAACTGTTTTTT. The full variable domain, rest sourced from reference TRBV11-3 and TRBJ1-4, is EAGVVQSPRYKIIEKKQPVAFWCNPISGHNTLYWYLQNLGQGPELLIRYENEEAVDDSQLPKDRFSAERLKGVDSTLKIQPAELGDSAVYLCASSFRGGLNEKLFFGSGTQLSVL.

The genes are TRBV7-2 and TRBJ1-2, with 10 bases identical to TRBD1. J was trimmed by 4 bases and V by 5 bases; bases with no gene match: 10. The CDR3 spans 16 residues. Germline CDR1 and CDR2: SGHTA and FQGNSA. CDR3 bases: TGTGCCAGCAGCCAAAGGGTGGGACAGGGGACCTATGGCTACACCTTC. It is translated as CASSQRVGQGTYGYTF.

This clone appeared once. V is TRBV19 and J is TRBJ1-5; D unresolved. V was pared by 2 bases and J by 7 bases, with 9 bases between. Germline lookup yields CDR1 LNHDA and CDR2 SQIVND (reference sequence). The CDR3 is 13 residues long. CDR3 protein: CASSIRGEQPQHF. CDR3 sequence (DNA): TGTGCCAGTAGTATACGTGGGGAGCAGCCCCAGCATTTT.

The CDR3 sequence: CASSFRGSDEQYF. CDR3 bases: TGCGCCAGCAGCTTCAGGGGGAGCGACGAGCAGTACTTC. The J gene is TRBJ2-7, the V gene TRBV5-1; 7 bases are a match to TRBD1. The germline gives CDR1 SGHRS, CDR2 YFSETQ. CDR3 length equals 13 residues. Trimming removed 2 bases from V and 5 bases from J; junction bases left unmatched: 4.

The chain employs TRBV7-2 and TRBJ2-2, with 7 bases fitting TRBD1. The V segment lost 5 bases and the J segment 4 bases; nucleotides outside the gene matches: 7. CDR3 size: 15 residues. In germline, CDR1 is SGHTA, CDR2 FQGNSA. The CDR3: CASSGGTAFTGELFF. Written as DNA, the CDR3 is TGTGCCAGCAGCGGTGGGACAGCTTTCACCGGGGAGCTGTTTTTT.

The rearrangement links TRBV28 to TRBJ2-7; TRBD2 aligns across 8 bases. Germline V lookup: CDR1 MDHEN, CDR2 SYDVKM. With V trimmed by 4 bases and J by 3 bases, 5 bases remained unmatched. CDR3 length equals 14 residues. The CDR3: CASSYRSGGYEQYF. The CDR3 DNA follows: TGTGCCAGCAGTTACCGCAGCGGGGGCTACGAGCAGTACTTC.

The chain carries TRBV28 and TRBJ2-2, with 11 bases lining up with TRBD2. The CDR3 has 16 amino acids. With V trimmed by 3 bases and J by 5 bases, 5 bases remained unmatched. Per germline, CDR1 MDHEN and CDR2 SYDVKM. The CDR3 DNA sequence: TGTGCCAGCAGTTTTAGAACTAGCGGGAGAACCGGGGAGCTGTTTTTT. Its translation is CASSFRTSGRTGELFF.

This chain links TRBV3-1 (or the pseudogene TRBV3-2) with TRBJ1-2; 8 bases line up with TRBD1. Trimming cost V 7 bases and J 8 bases; bases outside gene matches: 12. This CDR3 is built from 14 residues. The germline V gene encodes CDR1 LGHDT and CDR2 YNNKEL (reference sequence). The CDR3 is CASTLRQGPRGYTF. For the CDR3, the DNA is TGTGCCAGCACCCTAAGACAGGGGCCACGAGGCTACACCTTC.

This chain uses TRBV11-2 with TRBJ1-2; D is undetermined. The CDR3 runs 14 residues. Trimming removed 1 base at V and 2 bases at J, with 8 bases between. In germline, CDR1 is SGHAT, CDR2 FQNNGV. The CDR3 nucleotides are TGTGCCAGCAGCTTAGTTGCGGGGAACTATGGCTACACCTTC. This translates into CASSLVAGNYGYTF.

This clone was counted a single time. V is TRBV7-9 and J is TRBJ2-1; D may be TRBD1 (6 bases). Trimming shortened V by 1 base and J by 4 bases, and 11 bases separated the two germline ends. The CDR3 runs to 15 residues. From germline, CDR1 is SEHNR and CDR2 FQNEAQ (reference sequence). The CDR3 DNA reads TGTGCCAGCAGCTTAGGGTCAGGGGAGTACAATGAGCAGTTCTTC. Its translation: CASSLGSGEYNEQFF.

This chain links TRBV4-1 with TRBJ2-3; TRBD1 agrees at 8 bases. V lost 4 bases and J lost 4; bases outside the gene matches: 7. The CDR3 has 15 amino acids. Germline assignment: CDR1 MGHRA and CDR2 YSYEKL. The CDR3 loop is CASSRGQGSPDTQYF. DNA of the CDR3: TGCGCCAGCAGCCGCGGACAGGGTTCGCCAGATACGCAGTATTTT.

The chain couples TRBV19 to TRBJ2-1; TRBD2 aligns across 10 bases. The V segment lost 5 bases and the J segment 5 bases; nucleotides outside the gene matches: 15. Germline V gene sequence: CDR1 LNHDA, CDR2 SQIVND (reference sequence). The CDR3 sequence is 18 residues long. Written as DNA, the CDR3 is TGTGCCAGTAGTCGGGAACAACTACCGGGACTAGCGAACAATGAGCAGTTCTTC. Its translation is CASSREQLPGLANNEQFF. The full variable domain, in which reference TRBV19 and TRBJ2-1 provide the parts outside the CDR3, is DGGITQSPKYLFRKEGQNVTLSCEQNLNHDAMYWYRQDPGQGLRLIYYSQIVNDFQKGDIAEGYSVSREKKESFPLTVTSAQKNPTAFYLCASSREQLPGLANNEQFFGPGTRLTVL.

The chain carries TRBV5-5 and TRBJ1-4, with a weak D call TRBD1 (6 bases). With 1 base removed from V and 3 bases from J, the gap between germline ends came to 16 bases. CDR1 is SGHKS and CDR2 is YYEKEE in the germline V gene (reference sequence). CDR3 length: 17 residues. CDR3 residues: CASSLTGTQGANEKLFF. For the CDR3, the DNA is TGTGCCAGCAGCTTGACCGGGACACAAGGGGCTAATGAAAAACTGTTTTTT.

This chain links TRBV11-2 with TRBJ2-7; 7 bases map to TRBD1. Unmatched junction bases numbered 13, after V lost 5 bases and J lost 6 bases. The CDR3 is made up of 15 amino acids. In germline, CDR1 is SGHAT, CDR2 FQNNGV. The CDR3 nucleotides read TGTGCCAGCAGCCGGCCAGCGACAGGGATCGGCGAGCAGTACTTC. Encoded protein: CASSRPATGIGEQYF.

This rearrangement joins TRBV15 to TRBJ2-7; D may be TRBD1 (5 bases). Germline V lookup: CDR1 LNHNV, CDR2 YYDKDF (reference sequence). Trimming pared 9 bases from V and 1 base from J, leaving 13 bases between. The CDR3 has 13 residues. The CDR3 region is CATGAGPSYEQYF. CDR3 sequence (DNA): TGTGCCACTGGGGCCGGGCCTTCCTACGAGCAGTACTTC.

V gene TRBV7-2 combines with J gene TRBJ2-2; 11 bases agree with TRBD2. CDR3 size: 17 residues. Germline assignment: CDR1 SGHTA and CDR2 FQGNSA. Losses at the gene ends were 4 bases for V and 4 bases for J; bases not matched to a gene: 8. The CDR3 spells CASSSNIAGGLTGELFF. In DNA, the CDR3 is TGTGCCAGCAGCTCGAATATAGCGGGAGGGCTCACCGGGGAGCTGTTTTTT.

The V gene is TRBV6-5, the J gene TRBJ1-2; a weak D match, TRBD1 (5 bases). Trimming removed 3 bases from V and 4 bases from J, with 9 bases in between. The germline V gene encodes CDR1 MNHEY and CDR2 SVGAGI. The CDR3 contains 13 residues. The DNA for the CDR3 is TGTGCCAGCAGTTATCCGGGGGGCTATGGCTACACCTTC. Its protein product is CASSYPGGYGYTF.